This is a list of T cell receptor beta chains from one sample in a study of blood T cells in healthy people across ages. TCRdb recomputed calls from the 5' RACE reads with MiXCR, one row per CDR3 protein. This table holds some 1,800,000 distinct CDR3 sequences, about two fifths found once. Input material: blood. These receptors were taken from a human donor in good health. The CDR3 runs from the conserved cysteine through the conserved F or W. A D gene is named only where the DNA matches it firmly. The size entry is marked missing in some rows and otherwise reads once, few, many or a size class.

j_gene: TRBJ1-5
abundance: few
v_gene: TRBV6-2/TRBV6-3
d_gene: TRBD1
CDR3nt: TGTGCCAGCGGATGGGACAGGGGTATACAGCCCCAGCATTTT
CDR3aa: CASGWDRGIQPQHF

j_gene: TRBJ2-7
abundance: NA
v_gene: TRBV4-3
d_gene: NA
CDR3nt: TGCGCCAGCAGCCAAGATCTGGGGTGGGCCTACGAGCAGTACTTC
CDR3aa: CASSQDLGWAYEQYF

j_gene: TRBJ2-1
abundance: few
v_gene: TRBV18
d_gene: NA
CDR3nt: TGTGCCAGCTCAATACTAGTTAATGAGCAGTTCTTC
CDR3aa: CASSILVNEQFF

j_gene: TRBJ2-1
abundance: few
v_gene: TRBV6-6
d_gene: TRBD1
CDR3nt: TGTGCCAGCACGGGACAGGGCGCCTACAATGAGCAGTTCTTC
CDR3aa: CASTGQGAYNEQFF

j_gene: TRBJ1-4
abundance: NA
v_gene: TRBV5-1
d_gene: NA
CDR3nt: TGCGCCAGCAGCGACGGACGAGGAGGGGAAAAACTGTTTTTT
CDR3aa: CASSDGRGGEKLFF

j_gene: TRBJ2-7
abundance: NA
v_gene: TRBV28
d_gene: NA
CDR3nt: TGTGCCAGCAGGATGACAGAGCCCTACGAGCAGTACTTC
CDR3aa: CASRMTEPYEQYF

j_gene: TRBJ1-4
abundance: few
v_gene: TRBV10-3
d_gene: NA
CDR3nt: TGTGCCATCAGGTCTGGTCTGACTAATGAAAAACTGTTTTTT
CDR3aa: CAIRSGLTNEKLFF

j_gene: TRBJ1-1
abundance: NA
v_gene: TRBV6-2/TRBV6-3
d_gene: NA
CDR3nt: TGTGCCAGCAGTTACGCCAAGTACGATGGCAGCGACACTGAGGCTTTCTTT
CDR3aa: CASSYAKYDGSDTEAFF

j_gene: TRBJ2-3
abundance: NA
v_gene: TRBV6-2/TRBV6-3
d_gene: NA
CDR3nt: TGTGCCAGCAGTTTACGGGACTGGGAGGCAGATACGCAGTATTTT
CDR3aa: CASSLRDWEADTQYF

j_gene: TRBJ2-7
abundance: NA
v_gene: TRBV4-3
d_gene: TRBD1
CDR3nt: TGCGCCAGCAGCCAAGATGGGACAGGGGAGTACGACGAGCAGTACTTC
CDR3aa: CASSQDGTGEYDEQYF

j_gene: TRBJ2-5
abundance: NA
v_gene: TRBV12-3/TRBV12-4
d_gene: NA
CDR3nt: TGTGCCAGCAGTTTGACTAGTTCTTGGGAGACCCAGTACTTC
CDR3aa: CASSLTSSWETQYF